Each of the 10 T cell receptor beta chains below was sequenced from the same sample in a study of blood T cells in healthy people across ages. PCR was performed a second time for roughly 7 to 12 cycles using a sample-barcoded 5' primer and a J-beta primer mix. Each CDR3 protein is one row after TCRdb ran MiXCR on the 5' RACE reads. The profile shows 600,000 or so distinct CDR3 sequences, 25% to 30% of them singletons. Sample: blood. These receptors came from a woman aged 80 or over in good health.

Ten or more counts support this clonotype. CDR3: CASSLMEWNEQFF. CDR3 nucleotide sequence: TGTGCCAGCAGTCTGATGGAGTGGAATGAGCAGTTCTTC. The chain combines TRBV6-1 with TRBJ2-1; D is unclear. This CDR3 is built from 13 residues. Germline V CDR1 and CDR2: MNHNS, SASEGT. Between the trimmed V and J ends, which lost 5 bases and 7 bases, there was a span of 12 bases.

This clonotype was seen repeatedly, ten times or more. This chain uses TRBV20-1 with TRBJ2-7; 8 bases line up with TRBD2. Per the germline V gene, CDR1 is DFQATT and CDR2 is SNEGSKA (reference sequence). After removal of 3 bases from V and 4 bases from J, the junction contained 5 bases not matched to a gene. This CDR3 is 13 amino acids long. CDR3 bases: TGCAGTGCTAGCCCCGGGGGGGCTTACGAGCAGTACTTC. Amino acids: CSASPGGAYEQYF.

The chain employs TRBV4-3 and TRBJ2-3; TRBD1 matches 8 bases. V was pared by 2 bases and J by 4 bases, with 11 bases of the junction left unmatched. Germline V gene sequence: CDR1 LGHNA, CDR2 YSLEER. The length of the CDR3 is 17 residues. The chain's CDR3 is CASSQHLDRVGADTQYF. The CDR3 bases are TGCGCCAGCAGCCAACATTTGGACAGGGTGGGGGCAGATACGCAGTATTTT.

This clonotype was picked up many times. The CDR3 protein is CSSGTGVGEQYF. The CDR3 DNA reads TGCAGCTCAGGGACAGGGGTTGGAGAGCAGTACTTC. V gene TRBV29-1 combines with J gene TRBJ2-7; 10 nucleotides align to TRBD1. The trim removed 8 bases at V and 7 bases at J, leaving 8 bases unmatched. CDR3 length equals 12 residues. Germline CDR1 SQVTM, CDR2 ANQGSEA.

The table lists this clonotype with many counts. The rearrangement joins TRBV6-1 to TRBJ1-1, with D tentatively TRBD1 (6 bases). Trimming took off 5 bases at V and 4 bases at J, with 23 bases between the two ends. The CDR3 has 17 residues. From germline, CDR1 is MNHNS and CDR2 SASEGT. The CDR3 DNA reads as TGTGCCAGCAGTCGCACCTCCTTAACAGGGTGGGGCACTGAAGCTTTCTTT. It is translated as CASSRTSLTGWGTEAFF.

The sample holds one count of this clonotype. The CDR3 protein is CASSLGGPAIGYGYTF. The CDR3 bases are TGTGCCAGCAGCTTAGGGGGGCCCGCTATCGGCTATGGCTACACCTTC. The chain recombines TRBV5-8 with TRBJ1-2, with D possibly TRBD1 on 6 matching bases. This CDR3 spans 16 amino acids. The V end was cut by 2 bases, the J end by 4 bases, with 18 bases between. The germline V gene encodes CDR1 SGHTS and CDR2 YDEGEE.

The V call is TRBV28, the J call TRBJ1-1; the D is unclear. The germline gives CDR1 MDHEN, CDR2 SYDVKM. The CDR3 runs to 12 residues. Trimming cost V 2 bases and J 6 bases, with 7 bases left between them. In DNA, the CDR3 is TGTGCCAGCAGTTTAAGCTCTGCTGAAGCTTTCTTT. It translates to CASSLSSAEAFF.

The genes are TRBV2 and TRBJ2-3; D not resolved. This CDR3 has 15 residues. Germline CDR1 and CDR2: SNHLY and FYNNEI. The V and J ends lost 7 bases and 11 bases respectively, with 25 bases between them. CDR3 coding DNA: TGTGCCAGCATCTTATCGGACCGTAGCACAGATGAGCAGTATTTT. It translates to CASILSDRSTDEQYF.

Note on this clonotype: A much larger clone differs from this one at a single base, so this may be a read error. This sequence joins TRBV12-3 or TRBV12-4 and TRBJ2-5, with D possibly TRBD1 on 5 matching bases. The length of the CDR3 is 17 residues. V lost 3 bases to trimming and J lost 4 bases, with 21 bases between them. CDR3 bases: TGTGCCAGCAGTTTCTCGCGGCAGGGTAGTTTGGGAGAGACCCAGTACTTC. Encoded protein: CASSFSRQGSLGETQYF.

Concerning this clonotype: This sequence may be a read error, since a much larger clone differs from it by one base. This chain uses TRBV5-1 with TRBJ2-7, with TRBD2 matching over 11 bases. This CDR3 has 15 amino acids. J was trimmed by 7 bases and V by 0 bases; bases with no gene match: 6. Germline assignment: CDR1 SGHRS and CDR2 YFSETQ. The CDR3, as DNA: TGCGCCAGCAGCTTGGGGACTAGCGGGTTCAATGAGCAGTACTTC. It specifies CASSLGTSGFNEQYF.